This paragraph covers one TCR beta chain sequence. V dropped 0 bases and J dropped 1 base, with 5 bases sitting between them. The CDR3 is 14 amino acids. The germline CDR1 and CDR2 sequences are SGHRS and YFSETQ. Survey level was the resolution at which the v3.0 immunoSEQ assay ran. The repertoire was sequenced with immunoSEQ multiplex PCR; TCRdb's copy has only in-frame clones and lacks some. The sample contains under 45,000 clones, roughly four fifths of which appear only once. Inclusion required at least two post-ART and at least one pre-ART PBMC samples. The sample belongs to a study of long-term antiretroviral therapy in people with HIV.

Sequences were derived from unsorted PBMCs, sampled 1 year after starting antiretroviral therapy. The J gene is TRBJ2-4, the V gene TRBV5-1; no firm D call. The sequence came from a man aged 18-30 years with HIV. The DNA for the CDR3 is TGCGCCAGCAGCTTGGTAGGGGCCAAAAACATTCAGTACTTC. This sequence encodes CASSLVGAKNIQYF.